This T cell receptor beta chain was recovered during a study of cytotoxic CD8 clonotypes in ibrutinib-treated CLL. Overall study: The study included 11 relapsed/refractory and about 16 treatment-naive patients; about 17 had IGHV unmutated disease.

Assay: immunoSEQ multiplex PCR; the TCRdb copy retains only in-frame clones and omits some. The sample lists some 150,000 clones, 79% occurring once. This clonotype was sampled from a human donor with chronic lymphocytic leukemia. Material: PBMCs, obtained after 12 months of ibrutinib treatment.

CDR3 sequence reads: CASSRTGIGEQYF. CDR3 bases: TGTGCCAGTAGCCGGACAGGGATCGGCGAGCAGTACTTC. The genes are TRBV19 and TRBJ2-7; TRBD1 aligns across 8 bases. Germline lookup yields CDR1 LNHDA and CDR2 SQIVND (reference sequence). After removal of 6 bases from V and 6 bases from J, the junction contained 7 bases not matched to a gene. This CDR3 has 13 residues. Using reference TRBV19 and TRBJ2-7 for the parts outside the CDR3, the full variable domain is DGGITQSPKYLFRKEGQNVTLSCEQNLNHDAMYWYRQDPGQGLRLIYYSQIVNDFQKGDIAEGYSVSREKKESFPLTVTSAQKNPTAFYLCASSRTGIGEQYFGPGTRLTVT.